The 10 T cell receptor beta chains below come from one sample, sequenced in a study of control samples from healthy donors and cancer patients. The method was immunoSEQ multiplex PCR; TCRdb's version includes in-frame clones alone and lacks a portion of them. The sample includes fewer than 200,000 clones, around 95% seen only once; the top ten take approximately 4%. Sequenced input: blood. The source is a woman aged 55-69 years in good health.

This clone has just one count. This chain joins TRBV28 and TRBJ1-1; 9 positions match TRBD1. V shed 6 bases, J shed 9 bases, and the junction held 8 bases outside the gene matches. The CDR3 extends over 13 amino acids. Germline V gene data show CDR1 as MDHEN and CDR2 as SYDVKM. For the CDR3, the DNA is TGTGCCAGCAGCTTGGGACAGGGTGGGCAAGCTTTCTTT. Translation: CASSLGQGGQAFF.

This clone was detected once. The V and J genes are TRBV2 and TRBJ1-4; 9 bases map to TRBD1. CDR1 is SNHLY and CDR2 is FYNNEI in the germline V gene. The CDR3 length is 15 residues. Trimming took 4 bases from V and 2 from J; bases not matched to a gene: 2. CDR3 sequence (DNA): TGTGCCAGCAGTGGACAGGGGGGTACTAATGAAAAACTGTTTTTT. It codes for CASSGQGGTNEKLFF.

V is TRBV5-1 and J is TRBJ2-2; 11 nucleotides agree with TRBD1. The germline gives CDR1 SGHRS, CDR2 YFSETQ. The CDR3 contains 19 residues. V lost 3 bases to trimming and J lost 5 bases; unmatched junction nucleotides: 15. The CDR3 spells CASSSGRDRGMSRTGELFF. CDR3 bases: TGCGCCAGCAGCTCTGGCCGGGACAGGGGGATGAGTAGGACCGGGGAGCTGTTTTTT.

V and J are TRBV7-3 and TRBJ2-6; 9 nucleotides line up with TRBD1. CDR3 length: 16 amino acids. Per the germline V gene, CDR1 is SGHTA and CDR2 is FQGTGA. Trimming cost V 5 bases and J 4 bases; bases outside gene matches: 6. The CDR3 loop is CASSRPTGGGANVLTF. CDR3 nucleotides: TGTGCCAGCAGCCGACCTACAGGGGGCGGGGCCAACGTCCTGACTTTC.

The rearrangement uses TRBV7-9 and TRBJ1-2; the D gene is possibly TRBD1 (6 bases). The V and J ends lost 3 bases and 6 bases respectively, with 11 bases between them. Germline V CDR1 and CDR2: SEHNR, FQNEAQ (reference sequence). The CDR3 totals 13 residues. As DNA, the CDR3 is TGTGCCAGCAGCTTCTCGGGGGCTCATGGCTACACCTTC. This translates into CASSFSGAHGYTF.

CDR3 sequence: CASSQDGPPRGGEKLFF. CDR3 nucleotides: TGCGCCAGCAGCCAAGATGGCCCCCCCCGCGGGGGTGAAAAACTGTTTTTT. The V gene is TRBV4-3, the J gene TRBJ1-4, with D possibly being TRBD1 (5 bases). The germline V and J ends were trimmed by 0 bases and 7 bases, with 18 bases remaining between them. Germline V gives CDR1 LGHNA, CDR2 YSLEER. The CDR3 totals 17 residues.

V gene TRBV18 combines with J gene TRBJ2-3; D gene unclear. The CDR3 runs 15 residues. Germline CDR1 KGHSH, CDR2 LQKENI. V shed 1 base and J shed 3 bases, with 11 bases lying between them. The DNA of the CDR3 is TGTGCCAGCTCACCACTTCCTTCGGCGACAGATACGCAGTATTTT. Its translation: CASSPLPSATDTQYF.

The rearrangement uses TRBV18 and TRBJ1-2; TRBD1 agrees at 9 bases. The CDR3 extends over 15 amino acids. Germline-derived CDR1 and CDR2 are KGHSH and LQKENI. Trimming at V came to 4 bases and at J to 3 bases, leaving 6 bases not matched to a gene. The CDR3 sequence is CASSRTGQGYYGYTF. In nucleotides, the CDR3 is TGTGCCAGCTCACGAACCGGACAGGGGTACTATGGCTACACCTTC.

The chain couples TRBV2 to TRBJ1-4; 8 nucleotides align to TRBD1. The germline gives CDR1 SNHLY, CDR2 FYNNEI. The CDR3 totals 15 residues. V shed 5 bases and J 5 bases; nucleotides not matched to a gene: 7. CDR3 loop: CASSTRTGRNEKLFF. Written as DNA, the CDR3 is TGTGCCAGCAGTACCCGGACAGGGAGGAATGAAAAACTGTTTTTT.

This chain joins TRBV5-4 and TRBJ2-5; TRBD1 aligns across 7 bases. V shed 0 bases and J 4 bases; nucleotides not matched to a gene: 3. CDR1 SGHNT and CDR2 YYREEE come from the germline V gene (reference sequence). This CDR3 spans 14 amino acids. The CDR3 loop is CASSLASGGETQYF. DNA of the CDR3: TGTGCCAGCAGCTTGGCGTCAGGGGGAGAGACCCAGTACTTC.